This T cell receptor beta chain comes out of a study of post-analysis software for immune sequencing data. As for the study in general: The patients showed relapsing-remitting, secondary progressive and progressive-relapsing multiple sclerosis courses. The study, taken as a whole, reports: Versus controls, multiple sclerosis patients showed significantly lower diversity (normalized Chao1). With F measure, samples from one preparation batch clustered together strongly. Five or six TRBV segments, TRBV5-6, TRBV5-1 and TRBV20-1 among them, were found more frequent in patients than controls.

Presence of unique molecular identifiers characterized the TCR beta cDNA libraries. TCRdb fed the PCR reads into MiXCR, producing one record per CDR3 protein. The data contain under 200,000 distinct CDR3 sequences, around 30% of them singletons. The CDR3 has 14 residues. Trimming cost V 6 bases and J 4 bases, with 15 bases left between them. CDR1 is ENHRY, CDR2 SYGVKD, per germline. This clonotype has only a few counts. Antigen unknown. V usage is TRBV10-3 and J usage is TRBJ2-5, with TRBD2 as a possible D gene (5 bases). Input material: blood. This clonotype originated in a girl under 18 with multiple sclerosis. CDR3 coding DNA: TGTGCCATCAGGGGAGACATGAGTGGAGAGACCCAGTACTTC. Translating gives CAIRGDMSGETQYF.